The 3 T cell receptor beta chains below all came from one sample that was sequenced in a study of technical replicates of blood from a few donors. Clones were sequenced by immunoSEQ multiplex PCR, and TCRdb holds only the in-frame ones, with some missing. The table lists roughly 79,000 clones, more than 90% of them singletons, with roughly 0.37% in the top ten. Source material: T cells isolated from PBMCs. The receptors here all came from a human donor in good health.

The V and J genes are TRBV28 and TRBJ2-2, with D possibly TRBD2 on 6 matching bases. The CDR3 sequence is 15 residues long. The germline V gene has CDR1 MDHEN and CDR2 SYDVKM. Trimming left V 5 bases short and J 1 base short, with 11 bases between. This CDR3 is CASSRDFQNTGELFF. CDR3 nucleotide sequence: TGTGCCAGCAGTCGGGACTTCCAGAACACCGGGGAGCTGTTTTTT.

The chain couples TRBV18 to TRBJ2-7; weak D call: TRBD2 (6 bases). This CDR3 is built from 13 residues. Trimming removed 0 bases from V and 6 bases from J, with 9 bases in between. Germline V gene sequence: CDR1 KGHSH, CDR2 LQKENI. CDR3 in amino acids: CASSPPGLGEQYF. CDR3 nucleotide sequence: TGTGCCAGCTCACCACCGGGACTCGGCGAGCAGTACTTC. The complete variable domain, with remaining parts taken from reference TRBV18 and TRBJ2-7, reads NAGVMQNPRHLVRRRGQEARLRCSPMKGHSHVYWYRQLPEEGLKFMVYLQKENIIDESGMPKERFSAEFPKEGPSILRIQQVVRGDSAAYFCASSPPGLGEQYFGPGTRLTVT.

CDR3 amino acids: CASSLDREGEKLFF. For the CDR3, the DNA is TGTGCCAGCAGCTTAGACAGGGAAGGGGAAAAACTGTTTTTT. The genes are TRBV9 and TRBJ1-4, with 7 bases that match TRBD1. This CDR3 contains 14 residues. From germline, CDR1 is SGDLS and CDR2 YYNGEE. The V segment lost 4 bases and the J segment 8 bases; nucleotides outside the gene matches: 8.